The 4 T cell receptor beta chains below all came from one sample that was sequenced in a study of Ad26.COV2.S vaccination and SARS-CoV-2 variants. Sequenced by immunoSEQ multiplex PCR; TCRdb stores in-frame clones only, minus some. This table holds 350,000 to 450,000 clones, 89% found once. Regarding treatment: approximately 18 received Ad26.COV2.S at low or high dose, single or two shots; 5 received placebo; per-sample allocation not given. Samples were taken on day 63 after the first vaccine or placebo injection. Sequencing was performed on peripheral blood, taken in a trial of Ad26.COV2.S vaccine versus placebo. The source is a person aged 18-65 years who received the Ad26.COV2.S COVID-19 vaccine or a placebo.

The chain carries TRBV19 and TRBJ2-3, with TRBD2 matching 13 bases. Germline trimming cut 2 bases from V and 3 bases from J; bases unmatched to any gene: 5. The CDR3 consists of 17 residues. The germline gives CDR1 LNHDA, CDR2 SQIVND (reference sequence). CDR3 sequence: CASSIRTTSGRTDTQYF. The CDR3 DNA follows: TGTGCCAGTAGTATACGGACGACTAGCGGGAGGACAGATACGCAGTATTTT.

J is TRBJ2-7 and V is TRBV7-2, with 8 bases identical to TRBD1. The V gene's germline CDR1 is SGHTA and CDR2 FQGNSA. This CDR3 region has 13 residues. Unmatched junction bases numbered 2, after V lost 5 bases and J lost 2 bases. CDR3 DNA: TGTGCCAGCAGCGCGGACAGGGCCTACGAGCAGTACTTC. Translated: CASSADRAYEQYF.

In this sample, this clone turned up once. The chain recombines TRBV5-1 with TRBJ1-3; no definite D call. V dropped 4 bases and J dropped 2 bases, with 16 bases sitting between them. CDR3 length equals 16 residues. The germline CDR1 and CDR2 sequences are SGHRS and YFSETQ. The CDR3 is CASSPNPGVAGNTIYF. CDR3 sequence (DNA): TGCGCCAGCAGCCCTAACCCGGGAGTAGCTGGAAACACCATATATTTT. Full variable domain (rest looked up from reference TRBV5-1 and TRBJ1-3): KAGVTQTPRYLIKTRGQQVTLSCSPISGHRSVSWYQQTPGQGLQFLFEYFSETQRNKGNFPGRFSGRQFSNSRSEMNVSTLELGDSALYLCASSPNPGVAGNTIYFGEGSWLTVV.

The CDR3 DNA reads as TGTGCCAGCAGCCAACCCGGACTAGCGGGAGATAGCGAGCAGTACTTC. This sequence encodes CASSQPGLAGDSEQYF. The chain uses TRBV4-2 and TRBJ2-7; 13 bases are shared with TRBD2. The V gene end was trimmed by 2 bases and the J gene end by 6 bases; junction bases not matched to a gene: 7. CDR3 length: 16 residues. Per the germline V gene, CDR1 is LGHNA and CDR2 is YNFKEQ.